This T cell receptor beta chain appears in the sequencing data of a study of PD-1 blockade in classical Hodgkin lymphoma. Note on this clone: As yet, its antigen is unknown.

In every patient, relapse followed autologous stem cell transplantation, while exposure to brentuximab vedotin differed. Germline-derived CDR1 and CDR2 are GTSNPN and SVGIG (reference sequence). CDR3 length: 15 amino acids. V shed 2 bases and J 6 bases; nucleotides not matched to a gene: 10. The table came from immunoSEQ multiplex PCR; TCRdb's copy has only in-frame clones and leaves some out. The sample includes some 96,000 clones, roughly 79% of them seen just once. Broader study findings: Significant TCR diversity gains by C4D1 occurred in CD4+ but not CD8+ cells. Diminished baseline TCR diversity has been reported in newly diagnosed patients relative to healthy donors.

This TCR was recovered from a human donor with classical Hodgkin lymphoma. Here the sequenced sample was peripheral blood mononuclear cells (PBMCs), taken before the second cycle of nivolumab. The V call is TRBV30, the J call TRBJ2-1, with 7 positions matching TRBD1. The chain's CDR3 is CAWSTPRTGFNEQFF. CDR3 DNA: TGTGCCTGGAGTACCCCCAGGACAGGTTTCAATGAGCAGTTCTTC. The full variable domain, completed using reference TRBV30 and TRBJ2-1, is SQTIHQWPATLVQPVGSPLSLECTVEGTSNPNLYWYRQAAGRGLQLLFYSVGIGQISSEVPQNLSASRPQDRQFILSSKKLLLSDSGFYLCAWSTPRTGFNEQFFGPGTRLTVL.